The 13 T cell receptor beta chains listed next were all sequenced from one sample in a study of shared clonotypes between healthy human individuals (dated by TCRdb to about 2020). The library was generated by the immunoSEQ multiplex PCR assay. This immuneACCESS table, as held by TCRdb, lists in-frame sequences with V and J called but not all clones. Of the missing ones, under half trace to an unresolved V gene in checked studies; the others have no known cause. For this sample the table gives hundreds of thousands of clones, of which 96% were detected only once. The ten largest make up about 0.054% of the sample. Sequences were obtained from naive CD4+ T cells sorted from blood. The cell subset or site tag for this specimen amounts to: CD45RA+ positively selected. Every receptor here comes from a woman aged 25-40 years in good health.

This clone was detected once. The J gene is TRBJ2-5, the V gene TRBV16; D unclear. Trimming took off 4 bases at V and 4 bases at J, with 10 bases between the two ends. From germline, CDR1 is KGHSY and CDR2 FQNENV. The CDR3 consists of 13 residues. Written as DNA, the CDR3 is TGTGCCAGCAGCCCCCCCCAACGAGAGACCCAGTACTTC. It encodes CASSPPQRETQYF. The full variable domain, in which reference TRBV16 and TRBJ2-5 provide the parts outside the CDR3, is GEEVAQTPKHLVRGEGQKAKLYCAPIKGHSYVFWYQQVLKNEFKFLISFQNENVFDETGMPKERFSAKCLPNSPCSLEIQATKLEDSAVYFCASSPPQRETQYFGPGTRLLVL.

The J gene is TRBJ2-6, the V gene TRBV7-8; possible D gene TRBD1, 7 bases. CDR3 length: 19 amino acids. Per germline, CDR1 SGHVS and CDR2 FQNEAQ. The ends were cut back, 11 bases at V and 2 bases at J, with 28 bases in the middle. CDR3 in amino acids: CASRWRGRRSLAGANVLTF. For the CDR3, the DNA is TGTGCCTCCCGGTGGAGGGGGCGCCGATCTCTTGCTGGGGCCAACGTCCTGACTTTC. The full variable domain, its missing parts supplied by reference TRBV7-8 and TRBJ2-6, is GAGVSQSPRYKVAKRGQDVALRCDPISGHVSLFWYQQALGQGPEFLTYFQNEAQLDKSGLPSDRFFAERPEGSVSTLKIQRTQQEDSAVYLCASRWRGRRSLAGANVLTFGAGSRLTVL.

The gene calls are TRBV6-1 and TRBJ1-1, with 7 bases identical to TRBD1. Germline-derived CDR1 and CDR2 are MNHNS and SASEGT. Losses at the gene ends were 7 bases for V and 10 bases for J; bases not matched to a gene: 12. CDR3 length: 13 amino acids. The CDR3 protein is CASKEGPRGAAFF. CDR3 sequence (DNA): TGTGCCAGCAAAGAGGGCCCCAGGGGGGCAGCTTTCTTT.

This chain connects TRBV13 to TRBJ2-6; D uncertain. The CDR3 is 19 amino acids. Germline assignment: CDR1 PRHDT and CDR2 FYEKMQ (reference sequence). Deletions cut 4 bases from V and 0 bases from J, with 19 bases between. CDR3 DNA sequence: TGTGCCAGCAGCTCTCGCTTTATTGGGGATACCTCTGGGGCCAACGTCCTGACTTTC. It codes for CASSSRFIGDTSGANVLTF.

The V call is TRBV19, the J call TRBJ1-2; 8 bases agree with TRBD1. Germline CDR1 reads LNHDA; CDR2 reads SQIVND (reference sequence). The CDR3 runs 13 residues. J gave up 6 bases and V 3 bases, and 3 bases lay outside the gene matches. As DNA, the CDR3 is TGTGCCAGTAGTATCCTGGACAGGGATGGCTACACCTTC. It specifies CASSILDRDGYTF.

The chain links TRBV19 to TRBJ1-1; TRBD1 might be the D (5 bases). The CDR3 totals 15 residues. Germline V gene sequence: CDR1 LNHDA, CDR2 SQIVND (reference sequence). V shed 2 bases and J shed 0 bases, with 10 bases lying between them. The CDR3 bases are TGTGCCAGTAGTATAAACGGGGGAATGAACACTGAAGCTTTCTTT. Translated, it gives CASSINGGMNTEAFF.

This CDR3 reads CASIWTSGGFSYNEQFF. Written as DNA, the CDR3 is TGTGCCAGCATCTGGACTAGCGGGGGTTTCTCCTACAATGAGCAGTTCTTC. The V call is TRBV11-2, the J call TRBJ2-1; 13 bases agree with TRBD2. The CDR3 is made up of 17 amino acids. V dropped 7 bases and J dropped 0; count of bases not matched to a gene: 6. The germline V gene has CDR1 SGHAT and CDR2 FQNNGV.

This chain connects TRBV10-2 to TRBJ2-2; TRBD2 agrees at 8 bases. The germline V gene encodes CDR1 WSHSY and CDR2 SAAADI. The V segment lost 0 bases and the J segment 4 bases; nucleotides outside the gene matches: 4. There are 16 residues in the CDR3. The CDR3 DNA sequence: TGCGCCAGCAGTGAGTCGTACGGGAGGGGCACCGGGGAGCTGTTTTTT. Its protein product is CASSESYGRGTGELFF.

The V and J genes are TRBV5-4 and TRBJ1-2, with a tentative D call TRBD1 (6 bases). Germline CDR1 SGHNT, CDR2 YYREEE (reference sequence). There are 14 residues in the CDR3. V lost 2 bases and J 0 bases, leaving 8 bases between the germline ends. DNA for the CDR3: TGTGCCAGCAGCTTCTGGACAGCTAACTATGGCTACACCTTC. Protein: CASSFWTANYGYTF.

V and J are TRBV6-5 and TRBJ2-1; no reliable D call. The CDR3 is 14 amino acids. Germline lookup yields CDR1 MNHEY and CDR2 SVGAGI. Trimming took off 0 bases at V and 5 bases at J, with 8 bases between the two ends. CDR3 region: CASSYSKHDNEQFF. The CDR3, as DNA: TGTGCCAGCAGTTACTCGAAGCATGACAATGAGCAGTTCTTC.

This rearrangement joins TRBV18 to TRBJ2-7; 11 bases line up with TRBD2. J was trimmed by 2 bases and V by 3 bases; bases with no gene match: 6. The CDR3 is made up of 16 amino acids. Germline loops: CDR1 KGHSH, CDR2 LQKENI. The CDR3 is CASSPRGLAVTYEQYF. DNA of the CDR3: TGTGCCAGCTCACCGCGGGGACTAGCGGTAACCTACGAGCAGTACTTC.

V and J are TRBV18 and TRBJ2-2, with 10 bases aligning to TRBD1. Germline lookup yields CDR1 KGHSH and CDR2 LQKENI. This CDR3 is built from 17 residues. With 4 bases clipped from V and 6 bases from J, the junction kept 11 bases outside the gene matches. CDR3 region: CASSLKPGQGHPGELFF. In DNA form, the CDR3 reads TGTGCCAGCTCACTAAAACCGGGACAGGGGCATCCCGGGGAGCTGTTTTTT.

J is TRBJ2-2 and V is TRBV6-6; 8 bases fit TRBD2. The CDR3 consists of 16 residues. J lost 6 bases, V lost 0 bases, and 6 bases had no gene match. Germline CDR1 is MNHNY and CDR2 is SVGAGI (reference sequence). The CDR3 sequence is CASSYSPKREPGELFF. The CDR3 nucleotides are TGTGCCAGCAGTTACTCCCCTAAGCGGGAGCCCGGGGAGCTGTTTTTT.